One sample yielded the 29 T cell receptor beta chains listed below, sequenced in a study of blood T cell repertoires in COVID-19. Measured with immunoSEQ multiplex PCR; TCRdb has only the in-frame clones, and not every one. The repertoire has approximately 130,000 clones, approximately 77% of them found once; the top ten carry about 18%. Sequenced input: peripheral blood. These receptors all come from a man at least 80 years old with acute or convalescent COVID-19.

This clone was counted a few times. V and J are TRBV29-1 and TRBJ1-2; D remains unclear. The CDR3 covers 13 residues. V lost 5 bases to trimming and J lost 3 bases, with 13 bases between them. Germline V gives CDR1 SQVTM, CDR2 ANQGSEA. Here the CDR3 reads CSVRLGLYYGYTF. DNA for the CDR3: TGCAGCGTTAGATTAGGACTGTACTATGGCTACACCTTC.

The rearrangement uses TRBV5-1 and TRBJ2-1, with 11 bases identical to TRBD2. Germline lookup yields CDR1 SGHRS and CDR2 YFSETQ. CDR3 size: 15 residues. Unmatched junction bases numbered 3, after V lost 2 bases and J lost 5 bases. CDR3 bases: TGCGCCAGCAGCTTTAGCGGGGGGGTAAACAATGAGCAGTTCTTC. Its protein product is CASSFSGGVNNEQFF.

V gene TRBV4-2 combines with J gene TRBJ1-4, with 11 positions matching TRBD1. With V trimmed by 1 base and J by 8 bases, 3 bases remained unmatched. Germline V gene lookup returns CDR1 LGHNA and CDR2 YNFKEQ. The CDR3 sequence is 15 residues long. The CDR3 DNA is TGTGCCAGCAGCCAAGGGCGGGACAGGGGGGAAAAACTGTTTTTT. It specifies CASSQGRDRGEKLFF.

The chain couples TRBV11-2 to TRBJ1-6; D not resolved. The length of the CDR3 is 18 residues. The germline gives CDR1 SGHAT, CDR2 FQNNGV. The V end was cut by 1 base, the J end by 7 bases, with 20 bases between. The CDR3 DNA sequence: TGTGCCAGCAGCTTAGGTATACCCTCATCCAGAGCGAATTCACCCCTCCACTTT. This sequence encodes CASSLGIPSSRANSPLHF.

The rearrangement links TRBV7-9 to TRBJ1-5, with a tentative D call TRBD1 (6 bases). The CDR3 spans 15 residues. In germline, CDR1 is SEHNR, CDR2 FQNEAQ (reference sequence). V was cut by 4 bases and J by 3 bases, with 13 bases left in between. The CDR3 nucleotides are TGTGCCAGCAGCTCCTCAGGGGTCTTCAATCAGCCCCAGCATTTT. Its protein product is CASSSSGVFNQPQHF.

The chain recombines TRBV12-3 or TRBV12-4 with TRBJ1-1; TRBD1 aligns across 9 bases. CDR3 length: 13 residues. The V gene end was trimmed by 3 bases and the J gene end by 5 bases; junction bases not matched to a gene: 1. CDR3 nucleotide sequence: TGTGCCAGCAGTTTGGACAGGGGAACTGAAGCTTTCTTT. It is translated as CASSLDRGTEAFF.

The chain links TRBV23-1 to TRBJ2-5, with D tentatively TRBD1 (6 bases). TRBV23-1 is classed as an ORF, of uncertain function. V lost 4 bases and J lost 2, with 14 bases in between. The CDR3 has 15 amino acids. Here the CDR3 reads CASSLTGGRQETQYF. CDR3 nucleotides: TGCGCCAGCAGTCTGACAGGAGGAAGGCAAGAGACCCAGTACTTC.

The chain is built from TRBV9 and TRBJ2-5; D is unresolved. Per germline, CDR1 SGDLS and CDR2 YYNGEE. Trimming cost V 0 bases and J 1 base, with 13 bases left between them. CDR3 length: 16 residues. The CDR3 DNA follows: TGTGCCAGCAGCGTAGGGGTTGGAGCAGTCCAAGAGACCCAGTACTTC. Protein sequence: CASSVGVGAVQETQYF. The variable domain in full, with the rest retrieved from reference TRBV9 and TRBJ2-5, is DSGVTQTPKHLITATGQRVTLRCSPRSGDLSVYWYQQSLDQGLQFLIQYYNGEERAKGNILERFSAQQFPDLHSELNLSSLELGDSALYFCASSVGVGAVQETQYFGPGTRLLVL.

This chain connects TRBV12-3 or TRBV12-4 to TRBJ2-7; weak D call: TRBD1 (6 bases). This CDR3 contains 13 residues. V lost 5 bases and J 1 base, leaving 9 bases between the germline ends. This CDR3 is CASSVGQSYEQYF. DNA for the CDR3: TGTGCCAGCAGTGTTGGACAGTCCTACGAGCAGTACTTC.

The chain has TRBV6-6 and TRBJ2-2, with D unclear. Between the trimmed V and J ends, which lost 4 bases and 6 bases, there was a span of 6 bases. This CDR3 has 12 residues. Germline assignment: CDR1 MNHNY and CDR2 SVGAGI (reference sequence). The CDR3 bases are TGTGCCAGCAGTTTCCGTCCCGGGGAGCTGTTTTTT. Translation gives CASSFRPGELFF.

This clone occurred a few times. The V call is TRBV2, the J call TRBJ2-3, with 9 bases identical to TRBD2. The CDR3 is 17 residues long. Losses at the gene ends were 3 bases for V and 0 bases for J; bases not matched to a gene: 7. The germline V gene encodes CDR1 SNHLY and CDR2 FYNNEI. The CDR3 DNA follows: TGTGCCAGCAGTGACCCCAGCGGGGGGACGAGCACAGATACGCAGTATTTT. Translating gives CASSDPSGGTSTDTQYF.

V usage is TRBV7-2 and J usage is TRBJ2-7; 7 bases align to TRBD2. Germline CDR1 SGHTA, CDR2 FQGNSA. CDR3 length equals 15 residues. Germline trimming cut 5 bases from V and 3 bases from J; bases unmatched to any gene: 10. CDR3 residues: CASSVRDYENYEQYF. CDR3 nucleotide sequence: TGTGCCAGCAGCGTCCGGGACTATGAGAACTACGAGCAGTACTTC.

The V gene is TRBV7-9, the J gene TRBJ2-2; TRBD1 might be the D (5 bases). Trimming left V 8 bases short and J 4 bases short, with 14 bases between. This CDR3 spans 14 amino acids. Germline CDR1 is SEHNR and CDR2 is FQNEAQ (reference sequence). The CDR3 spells CASLRAGSTGELFF. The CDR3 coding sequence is TGTGCCAGCCTACGGGCAGGGTCCACCGGGGAGCTGTTTTTT. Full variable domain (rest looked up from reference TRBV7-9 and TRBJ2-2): DTGVSQNPRHKITKRGQNVTFRCDPISEHNRLYWYRQTLGQGPEFLTYFQNEAQLEKSRLLSDRFSAERPKGSFSTLEIQRTEQGDSAMYLCASLRAGSTGELFFGEGSRLTVL.

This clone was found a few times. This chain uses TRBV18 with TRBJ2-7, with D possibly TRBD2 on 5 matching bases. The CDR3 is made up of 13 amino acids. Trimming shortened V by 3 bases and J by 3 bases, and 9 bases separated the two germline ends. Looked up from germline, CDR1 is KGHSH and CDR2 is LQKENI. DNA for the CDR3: TGTGCCAGCTCACCTTCGAGGGACTACGAGCAGTACTTC. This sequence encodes CASSPSRDYEQYF.

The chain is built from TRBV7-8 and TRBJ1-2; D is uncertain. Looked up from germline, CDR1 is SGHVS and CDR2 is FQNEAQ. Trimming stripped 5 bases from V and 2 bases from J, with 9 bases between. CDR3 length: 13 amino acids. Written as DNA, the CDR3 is TGTGCCAGCAGCCAGAGGGAAAACTATGGCTACACCTTC. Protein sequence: CASSQRENYGYTF.

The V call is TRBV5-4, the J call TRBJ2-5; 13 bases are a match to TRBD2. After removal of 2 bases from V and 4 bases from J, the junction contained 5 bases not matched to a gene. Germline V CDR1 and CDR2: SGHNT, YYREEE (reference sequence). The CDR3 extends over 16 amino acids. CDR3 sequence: CASSFRLAGGPETQYF. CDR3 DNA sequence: TGTGCCAGCAGCTTCAGACTAGCGGGGGGACCAGAGACCCAGTACTTC.

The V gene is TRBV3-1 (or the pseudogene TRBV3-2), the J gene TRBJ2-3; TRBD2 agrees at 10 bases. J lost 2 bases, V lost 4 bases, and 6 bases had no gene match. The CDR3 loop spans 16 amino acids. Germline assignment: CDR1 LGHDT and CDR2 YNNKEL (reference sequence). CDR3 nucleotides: TGTGCCAGCAGCCGGCCTAGCGGGGGAGCCACAGATACGCAGTATTTT. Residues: CASSRPSGGATDTQYF.

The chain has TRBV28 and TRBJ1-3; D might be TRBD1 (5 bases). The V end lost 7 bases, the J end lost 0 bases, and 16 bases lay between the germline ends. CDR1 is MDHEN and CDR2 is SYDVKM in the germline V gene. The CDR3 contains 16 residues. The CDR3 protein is CASTDRKPLSGNTIYF. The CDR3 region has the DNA TGTGCCAGCACTGACAGAAAACCTCTCTCTGGAAACACCATATATTTT.

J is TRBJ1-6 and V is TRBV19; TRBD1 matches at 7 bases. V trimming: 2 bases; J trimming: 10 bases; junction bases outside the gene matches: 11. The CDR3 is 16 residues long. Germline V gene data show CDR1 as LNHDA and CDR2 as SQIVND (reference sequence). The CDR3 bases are TGTGCCAGTAGTATAAACAGGGGTACTGGTGGATCACCCCTCCACTTT. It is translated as CASSINRGTGGSPLHF.

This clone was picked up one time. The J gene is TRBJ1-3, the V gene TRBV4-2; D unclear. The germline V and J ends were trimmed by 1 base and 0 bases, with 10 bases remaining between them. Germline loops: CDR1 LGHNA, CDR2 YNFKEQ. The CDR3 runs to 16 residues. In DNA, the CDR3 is TGTGCCAGCAGCCAAGTATTCGAGAGCTCTGGAAACACCATATATTTT. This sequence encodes CASSQVFESSGNTIYF.

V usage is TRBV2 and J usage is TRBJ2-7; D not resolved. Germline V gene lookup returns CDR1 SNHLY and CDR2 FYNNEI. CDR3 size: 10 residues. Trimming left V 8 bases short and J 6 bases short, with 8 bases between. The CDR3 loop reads CASVLGEQYF. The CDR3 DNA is TGTGCCAGCGTCCTAGGCGAGCAGTACTTC.

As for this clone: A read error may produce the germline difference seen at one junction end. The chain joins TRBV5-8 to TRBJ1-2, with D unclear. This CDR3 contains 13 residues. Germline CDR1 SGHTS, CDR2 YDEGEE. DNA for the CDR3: TGTGCCAGCAGTTTGGGCGTAAACTATGGCTACACCTTC. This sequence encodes CASSLGVNYGYTF.

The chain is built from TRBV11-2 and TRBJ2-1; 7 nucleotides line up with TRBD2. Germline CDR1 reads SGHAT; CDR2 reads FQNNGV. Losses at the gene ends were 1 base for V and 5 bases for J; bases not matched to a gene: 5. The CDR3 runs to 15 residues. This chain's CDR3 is CASSLAAGTNNEQFF. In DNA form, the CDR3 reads TGTGCCAGCAGCTTAGCCGCCGGGACTAACAATGAGCAGTTCTTC.

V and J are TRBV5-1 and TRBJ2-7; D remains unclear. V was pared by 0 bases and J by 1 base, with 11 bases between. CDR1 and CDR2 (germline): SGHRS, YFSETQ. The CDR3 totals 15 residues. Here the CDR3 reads CASSLGGSPSYEQYF. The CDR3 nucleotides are TGCGCCAGCAGCTTGGGAGGTTCCCCATCCTACGAGCAGTACTTC.

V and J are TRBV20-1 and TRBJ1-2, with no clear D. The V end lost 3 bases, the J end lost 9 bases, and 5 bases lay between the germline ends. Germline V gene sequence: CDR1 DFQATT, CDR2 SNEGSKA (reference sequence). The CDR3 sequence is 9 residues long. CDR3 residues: CSASPSYTF. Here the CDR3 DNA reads TGCAGTGCTAGCCCCAGCTACACCTTC.

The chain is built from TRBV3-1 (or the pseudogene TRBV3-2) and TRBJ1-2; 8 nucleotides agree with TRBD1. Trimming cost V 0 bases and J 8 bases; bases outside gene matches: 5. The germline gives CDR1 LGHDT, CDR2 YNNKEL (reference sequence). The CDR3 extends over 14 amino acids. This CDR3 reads CASSQERTGLGYTF. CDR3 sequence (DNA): TGTGCCAGCAGCCAAGAGAGGACAGGGTTGGGCTACACCTTC.

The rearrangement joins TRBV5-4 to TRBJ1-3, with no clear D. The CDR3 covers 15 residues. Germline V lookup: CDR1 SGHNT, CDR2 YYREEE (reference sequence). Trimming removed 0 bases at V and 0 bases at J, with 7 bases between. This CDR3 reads CASSLDSYSGNTIYF. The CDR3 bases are TGTGCCAGCAGCTTGGACAGCTACTCTGGAAACACCATATATTTT.

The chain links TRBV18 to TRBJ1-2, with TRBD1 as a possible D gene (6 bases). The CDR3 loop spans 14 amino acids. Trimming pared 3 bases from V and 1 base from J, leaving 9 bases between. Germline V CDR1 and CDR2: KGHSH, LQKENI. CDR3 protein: CASSPGTNNYGYTF. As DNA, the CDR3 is TGTGCCAGCTCACCTGGGACAAATAACTATGGCTACACCTTC.

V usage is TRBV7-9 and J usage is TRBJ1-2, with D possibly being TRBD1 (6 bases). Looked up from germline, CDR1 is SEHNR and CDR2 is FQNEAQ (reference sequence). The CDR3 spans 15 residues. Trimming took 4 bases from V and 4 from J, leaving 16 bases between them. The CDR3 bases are TGTGCCAGCAGCTCCGAGGGGGGGAGCCTCTATGGCTACACCTTC. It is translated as CASSSEGGSLYGYTF.